The next 19 T cell receptor beta chains were all read from a single sample in a study of a mutant IDH1 vaccine in newly diagnosed glioma. Only in-frame clones appear in the TCRdb table, and some are missing; sequencing was by immunoSEQ multiplex PCR. The table records tens of thousands of clones, 79% of them present only once. Documented time point: baseline, week 1 (first vaccination visit). Stated treatment: pre-vaccination baseline after standard-of-care therapy. The sample consisted of PBMCs, taken from a glioma patient treated with radiotherapy, temozolomide or both. Every receptor here comes from a man over 45 with glioma.

This clone was observed at least ten times. The gene calls are TRBV6-1 and TRBJ1-1; D is unresolved. CDR1 and CDR2 (germline): MNHNS, SASEGT. The CDR3 extends over 13 amino acids. V lost 3 bases and J lost 4, with 9 bases in between. The CDR3 spells CASSENWGTEAFF. The CDR3 bases are TGTGCCAGCAGTGAGAACTGGGGCACTGAAGCTTTCTTT.

V and J are TRBV6-5 and TRBJ2-7; no clear D gene. V lost 0 bases and J lost 3, with 6 bases in between. The CDR3 sequence is 13 residues long. Germline V gene sequence: CDR1 MNHEY, CDR2 SVGAGI. CDR3 DNA: TGTGCCAGCAGTTACTCTGGCGTCTACGAGCAGTACTTC. Encoded protein: CASSYSGVYEQYF.

V and J are TRBV30 and TRBJ1-2; 7 bases match TRBD1. The CDR3 has 13 amino acids. The germline CDR1 and CDR2 sequences are GTSNPN and SVGIG (reference sequence). The V and J ends lost 8 bases and 2 bases, in that order; junction bases with no gene match: 8. As DNA, the CDR3 is TGTGCCCAGGAGGACAGGAGGAACTATGGCTACACCTTC. It yields the protein CAQEDRRNYGYTF.

V usage is TRBV10-1 and J usage is TRBJ2-5, with D possibly matching TRBD2 (5 bases). The CDR3 runs 15 residues. V dropped 0 bases and J dropped 4 bases, with 12 bases sitting between them. Germline assignment: CDR1 WNHNN and CDR2 SYGVQD (reference sequence). In DNA form, the CDR3 reads TGCGCCAGCAGTGAGTCAGAGGACTGGGGAGAGACCCAGTACTTC. This codes for CASSESEDWGETQYF.

This rearrangement joins TRBV30 to TRBJ2-7; tentatively, D is TRBD2 (6 bases). V lost 1 base and J 0 bases, leaving 13 bases between the germline ends. This CDR3 has 15 amino acids. Germline V gene sequence: CDR1 GTSNPN, CDR2 SVGIG (reference sequence). The CDR3 region has the DNA TGTGCCTGGAGTGGGAGGGGCGGATCCTCCTACGAGCAGTACTTC. It is translated as CAWSGRGGSSYEQYF.

V is TRBV7-6 and J is TRBJ2-1; TRBD1 matches at 10 bases. With 5 bases clipped from V and 6 bases from J, the junction kept 7 bases outside the gene matches. CDR1 and CDR2 from the germline V gene are SGHVS and FNYEAQ. The CDR3 length is 15 residues. CDR3 in DNA: TGTGCCAGCAGCCGACAGGGGGCTGAAGTCAATGAGCAGTTCTTC. Translated: CASSRQGAEVNEQFF.

The chain carries TRBV25-1 and TRBJ1-2; TRBD1 is a possible D gene (6 bases). The germline V gene encodes CDR1 MGHDK and CDR2 SYGVNS. V lost 8 bases to trimming and J lost 4 bases, with 14 bases between them. The length of the CDR3 is 13 residues. CDR3 bases: TGTGCCAGCCAAGCCCAGGGGACCTATGGCTACACCTTC. It encodes CASQAQGTYGYTF.

The chain employs TRBV7-2 and TRBJ1-4; possible D gene TRBD1, 6 bases. The CDR3 is made up of 13 amino acids. Trimming left V 3 bases short and J 7 bases short, with 9 bases between. Germline CDR1 and CDR2: SGHTA and FQGNSA. CDR3 DNA sequence: TGTGCCAGCAGCTTGGGGGCGAGTGAAAAACTGTTTTTT. This codes for CASSLGASEKLFF.

J is TRBJ2-7 and V is TRBV20-1; perhaps TRBD2 as D (5 bases). V shed 3 bases and J shed 5 bases, with 8 bases lying between them. Germline V lookup: CDR1 DFQATT, CDR2 SNEGSKA (reference sequence). CDR3 length: 11 amino acids. CDR3 sequence: CSARLGDEQYF. The CDR3 DNA follows: TGCAGTGCTAGGCTCGGGGACGAGCAGTACTTC.

CDR3 residues: CASSLEGGWGQPQHF. The CDR3 DNA sequence: TGCGCCAGCAGCTTGGAAGGGGGATGGGGGCAGCCCCAGCATTTT. The chain uses TRBV5-1 and TRBJ1-5; D possibly corresponds to TRBD1 (6 bases). This CDR3 is built from 15 residues. Deletions cut 0 bases from V and 7 bases from J, with 14 bases between. The germline CDR1 and CDR2 sequences are SGHRS and YFSETQ. Together with reference TRBV5-1 and TRBJ1-5, the CDR3 gives the full variable domain: KAGVTQTPRYLIKTRGQQVTLSCSPISGHRSVSWYQQTPGQGLQFLFEYFSETQRNKGNFPGRFSGRQFSNSRSEMNVSTLELGDSALYLCASSLEGGWGQPQHFGDGTRLSIL.

The V call is TRBV20-1, the J call TRBJ1-1, with unresolved D. Germline V gives CDR1 DFQATT, CDR2 SNEGSKA (reference sequence). CDR3 length: 10 amino acids. Trimming stripped 6 bases from V and 8 bases from J, with 10 bases between. The CDR3 loop reads CSAWHLEAFF. CDR3 in DNA: TGCAGTGCCTGGCACCTCGAAGCTTTCTTT.

This rearrangement joins TRBV18 to TRBJ2-5; D call uncertain. V was shortened by 2 bases and J by 3 bases, with 1 base between the two germline ends. Germline V gives CDR1 KGHSH, CDR2 LQKENI. The CDR3 covers 11 residues. CDR3 coding DNA: TGTGCCAGCTCACCAAAAGAGACCCAGTACTTC. It encodes CASSPKETQYF.

CDR3 nucleotides: TGTGCCAGCAGCCGGTCATTGGCCAACATGAACACTGAAGCTTTCTTT. It codes for CASSRSLANMNTEAFF. The rearrangement uses TRBV5-4 and TRBJ1-1, with D uncertain. CDR1 SGHNT and CDR2 YYREEE come from the germline V gene (reference sequence). This CDR3 region has 16 residues. Trimming shortened V by 4 bases and J by 0 bases, and 16 bases separated the two germline ends.

The chain has TRBV7-3 and TRBJ2-3; tentatively, D is TRBD2 (6 bases). The CDR3 extends over 13 amino acids. Germline V lookup: CDR1 SGHTA, CDR2 FQGTGA. Trimming removed 7 bases at V and 2 bases at J, with 10 bases between. CDR3 residues: CASTAGYTDTQYF. The CDR3, as DNA: TGTGCCAGCACCGCGGGGTACACAGATACGCAGTATTTT.

The chain recombines TRBV4-3 with TRBJ2-7, with D unclear. Germline CDR1 and CDR2: LGHNA and YSLEER. The CDR3 covers 13 residues. The germline V and J ends were trimmed by 2 bases and 3 bases, with 8 bases remaining between them. The CDR3, as DNA: TGCGCCAGCAGCCAATCGGACGGCTACGAGCAGTACTTC. Its protein is CASSQSDGYEQYF.

The chain has TRBV4-1 and TRBJ1-1; TRBD1 aligns across 10 bases. CDR3 length: 18 residues. Germline trimming cut 2 bases from V and 2 bases from J; bases unmatched to any gene: 11. Germline V gene data show CDR1 as MGHRA and CDR2 as YSYEKL. CDR3 region: CASSQWIPGQGTNTEAFF. The CDR3 region has the DNA TGCGCCAGCAGCCAATGGATACCGGGACAGGGGACTAACACTGAAGCTTTCTTT.

This clone was detected once. This chain joins TRBV2 and TRBJ2-5; no firm D call. Trimming stripped 2 bases from V and 2 bases from J, with 15 bases between. CDR1 is SNHLY, CDR2 FYNNEI, per germline. The CDR3 consists of 16 residues. CDR3 region: CASSELSAGTQETQYF. For the CDR3, the DNA is TGTGCCAGCAGTGAATTATCTGCAGGTACTCAAGAGACCCAGTACTTC.

The chain links TRBV4-2 to TRBJ2-1, with 9 nucleotides matching TRBD2. Germline V lookup: CDR1 LGHNA, CDR2 YNFKEQ. The CDR3 sequence is 16 residues long. J was trimmed by 10 bases and V by 0 bases; bases with no gene match: 10. CDR3 sequence: CASSQDPGVAGAEQFF. DNA of the CDR3: TGTGCCAGCAGCCAAGATCCTGGGGTAGCGGGGGCAGAGCAGTTCTTC.

The chain has TRBV10-3 and TRBJ2-5; 11 nucleotides match TRBD1. Germline lookup yields CDR1 ENHRY and CDR2 SYGVKD. The CDR3 runs 15 residues. V was pared by 6 bases and J by 2 bases, with 5 bases of the junction left unmatched. The CDR3 here is CAIRGTGGLQETQYF. The CDR3 nucleotides are TGTGCCATCAGGGGGACAGGGGGGCTGCAAGAGACCCAGTACTTC.